This entry features one T cell receptor (beta chain) sequence. Per the authors' pipeline: Using reference gene primer amplification, nucleated cell counts were estimated. Produced via immunoSEQ multiplex PCR; TCRdb's table is partial and in-frame only. V and J calls plus clone size are reproduced from that table; the DNA served to infer D and trimming. The table shows fewer than 450,000 clones, with under 95% occurring only once. Germline CDR1 is SGHTA and CDR2 is FQGNSA. CDR3 length: 16 residues. With 6 bases removed from V and 3 bases from J, the gap between germline ends came to 17 bases. The entry originates in a study of blood T cell repertoires in COVID-19. Study information: Acute-phase and convalescent COVID-19 samples originated in the United States, Italy and Spain. The cDNA or gDNA used as material had been derived from T cells, B-cell-depleted T cells, or PBMCs.

The sample was peripheral blood. The V gene is TRBV7-2, the J gene TRBJ2-2, with D unclear. The sequence derives from a woman in her late teens or twenties who had recovered from COVID-19. The CDR3 coding sequence is TGTGCCAGCAGTGCCCCGAGGCAAGCCTACACCGGGGAGCTGTTTTTT. Protein product: CASSAPRQAYTGELFF.